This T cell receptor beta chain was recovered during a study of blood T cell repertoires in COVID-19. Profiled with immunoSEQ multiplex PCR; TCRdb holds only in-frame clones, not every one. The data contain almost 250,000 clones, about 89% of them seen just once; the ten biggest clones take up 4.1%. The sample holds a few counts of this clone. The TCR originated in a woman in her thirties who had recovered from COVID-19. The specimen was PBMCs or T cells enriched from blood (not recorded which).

CDR3 coding DNA: TGTGCCATCGCGACAGATTATAATTCACCCCTCCACTTT. Translated, it gives CAIATDYNSPLHF. The rearrangement uses TRBV12-3 or TRBV12-4 and TRBJ1-6, with D tentatively TRBD1 (5 bases). The CDR3 is made up of 13 amino acids. Trimming cost V 10 bases and J 4 bases, with 11 bases left between them.